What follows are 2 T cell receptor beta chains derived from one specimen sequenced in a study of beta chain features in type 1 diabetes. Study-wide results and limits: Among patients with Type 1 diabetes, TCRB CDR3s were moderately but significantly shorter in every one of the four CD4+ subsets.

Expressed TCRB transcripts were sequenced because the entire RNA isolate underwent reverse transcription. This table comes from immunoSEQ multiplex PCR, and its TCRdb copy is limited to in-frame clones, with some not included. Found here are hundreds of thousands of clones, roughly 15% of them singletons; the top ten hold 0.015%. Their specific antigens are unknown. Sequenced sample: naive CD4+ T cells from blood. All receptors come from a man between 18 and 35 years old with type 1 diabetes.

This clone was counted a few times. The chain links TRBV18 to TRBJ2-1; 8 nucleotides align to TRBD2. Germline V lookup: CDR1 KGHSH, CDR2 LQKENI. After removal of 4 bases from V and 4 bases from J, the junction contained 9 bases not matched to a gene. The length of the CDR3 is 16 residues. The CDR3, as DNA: TGTGCCAGCTCACAGCCGACGGGAGGGAAATACAATGAGCAGTTCTTC. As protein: CASSQPTGGKYNEQFF.

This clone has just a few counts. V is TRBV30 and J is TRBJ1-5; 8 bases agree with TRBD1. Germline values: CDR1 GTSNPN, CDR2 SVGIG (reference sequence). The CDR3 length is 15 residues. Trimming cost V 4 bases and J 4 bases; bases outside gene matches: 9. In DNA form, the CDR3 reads TGTGCCTGGAATGGACAGGGACTCTCTAATCAGCCCCAGCATTTT. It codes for CAWNGQGLSNQPQHF.